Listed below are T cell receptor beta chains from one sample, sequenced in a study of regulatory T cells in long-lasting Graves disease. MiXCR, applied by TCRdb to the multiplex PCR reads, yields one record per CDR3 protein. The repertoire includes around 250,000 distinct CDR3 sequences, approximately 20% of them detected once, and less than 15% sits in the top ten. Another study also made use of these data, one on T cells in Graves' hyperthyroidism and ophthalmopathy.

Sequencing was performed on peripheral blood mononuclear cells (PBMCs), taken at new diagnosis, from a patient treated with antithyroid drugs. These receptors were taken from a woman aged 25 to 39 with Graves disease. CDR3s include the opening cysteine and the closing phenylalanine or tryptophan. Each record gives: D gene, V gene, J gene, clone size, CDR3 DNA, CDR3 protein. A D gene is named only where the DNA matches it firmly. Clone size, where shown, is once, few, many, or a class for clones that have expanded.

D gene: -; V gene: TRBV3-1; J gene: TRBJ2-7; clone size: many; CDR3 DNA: TGTGCCAGCAGCCAAGATCGGTGGCTTCGCGAGCAGTACTTC; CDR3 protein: CASSQDRWLREQYF
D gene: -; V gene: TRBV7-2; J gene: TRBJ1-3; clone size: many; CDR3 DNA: TGTGCCAGCAGCCTCGGGCGGGGGCCTGCCACTGGAAACACCATATATTTT; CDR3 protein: CASSLGRGPATGNTIYF
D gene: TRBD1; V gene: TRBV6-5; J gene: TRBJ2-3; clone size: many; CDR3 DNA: TGTGCCAGCAGTTATGGGCCAGGGGGCCCGGCAGATACGCAGTATTTT; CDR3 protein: CASSYGPGGPADTQYF
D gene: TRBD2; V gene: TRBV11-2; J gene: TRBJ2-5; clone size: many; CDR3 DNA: TGTGCCAGCAGCCGGCTAGCGGGGGTGGAGACCCAGTACTTC; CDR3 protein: CASSRLAGVETQYF
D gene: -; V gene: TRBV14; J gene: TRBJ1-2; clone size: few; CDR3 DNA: TGTGCCAGCAGCCATAGTGTCTATGGCTACACCTTC; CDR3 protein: CASSHSVYGYTF
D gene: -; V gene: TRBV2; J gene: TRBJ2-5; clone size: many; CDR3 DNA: TGTGCCAGCAGAGCCCCAGCCCAATATTTTCAAGAGACCCAGTACTTC; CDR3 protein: CASRAPAQYFQETQYF
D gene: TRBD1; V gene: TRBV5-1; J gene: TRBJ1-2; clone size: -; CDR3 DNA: TGTGCCAGCAGCTTGGGACAGTCTAACTATGGCTACACCTTC; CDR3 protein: CASSLGQSNYGYTF
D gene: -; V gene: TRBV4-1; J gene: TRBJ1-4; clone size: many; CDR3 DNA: TGTGCCAGCAGCCAAGATCGAGGGGCTAATGAAAAACTGTTTTTT; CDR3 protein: CASSQDRGANEKLFF
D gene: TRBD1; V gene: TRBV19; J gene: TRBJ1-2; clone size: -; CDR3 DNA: TGTGCCAGTAGTATCCTACAGGGGGACTATGGCTACACCTTC; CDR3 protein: CASSILQGDYGYTF
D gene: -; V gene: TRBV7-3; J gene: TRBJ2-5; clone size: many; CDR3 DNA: TGTGCCAGCAGCTTAGGGGCGGGGCAACATCAAGAGACCCAGTACTTC; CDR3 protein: CASSLGAGQHQETQYF
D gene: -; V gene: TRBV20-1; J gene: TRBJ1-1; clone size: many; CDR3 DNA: TGCAGTGCTACCGGGACCTACGAAGCTTTCTTT; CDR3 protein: CSATGTYEAFF
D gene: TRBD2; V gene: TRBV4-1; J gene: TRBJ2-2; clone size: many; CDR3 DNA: TGCGCCAGCAGCCAGCCGGGGGGGCTCGGGGAGCTGTTTTTT; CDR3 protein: CASSQPGGLGELFF
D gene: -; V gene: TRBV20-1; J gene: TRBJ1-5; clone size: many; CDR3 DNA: TGCAGTGCTAGACCCCGGGGGTTTAGCAATCAGCCCCAGCATTTT; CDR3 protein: CSARPRGFSNQPQHF
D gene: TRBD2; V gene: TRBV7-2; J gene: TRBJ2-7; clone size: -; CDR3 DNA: TGTGCCAGCAGCTTCCCCCTACGGGGGGGCCAGGGCGAGCAGTACTTC; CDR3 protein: CASSFPLRGGQGEQYF
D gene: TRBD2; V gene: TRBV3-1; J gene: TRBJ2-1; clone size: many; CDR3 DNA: TGTGCCAGCAGCCAAGAGGGACTAGCTGTTAGTTATGAGCAGTTCTTC; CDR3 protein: CASSQEGLAVSYEQFF
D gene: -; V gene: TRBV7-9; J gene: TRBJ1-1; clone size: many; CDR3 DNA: TGTGCCAGCAGCTTCTCGGAACCTTTGGGAGCTTTCTTT; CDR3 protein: CASSFSEPLGAFF
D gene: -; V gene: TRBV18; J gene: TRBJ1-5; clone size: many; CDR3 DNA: TGTGCCAGCTCGGCATCACAGGGTACTCAGCCCCAGCATTTT; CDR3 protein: CASSASQGTQPQHF
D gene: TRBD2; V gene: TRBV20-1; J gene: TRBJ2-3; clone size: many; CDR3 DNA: TGCAGTGCCACACGGACTAGCGGGAACACAGATACGCAGTATTTT; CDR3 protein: CSATRTSGNTDTQYF
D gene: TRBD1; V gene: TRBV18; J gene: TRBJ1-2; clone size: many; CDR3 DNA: TGTGCCAGCGCGGACAGGGCCTTTTACTATGGCTACACCTTC; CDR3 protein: CASADRAFYYGYTF
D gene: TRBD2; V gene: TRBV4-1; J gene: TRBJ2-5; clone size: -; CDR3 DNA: TGCGCCAGCAGCCGCCCGGGACTAGCGATGGAGACCCAGTACTTC; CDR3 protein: CASSRPGLAMETQYF
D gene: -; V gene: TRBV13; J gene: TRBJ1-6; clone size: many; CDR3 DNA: TGTGCCAGCAGCCCCAATGACGCACCGGGGTCACCCCTCCACTTT; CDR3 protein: CASSPNDAPGSPLHF
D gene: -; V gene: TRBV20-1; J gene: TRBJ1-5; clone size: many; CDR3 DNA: TGCAGTGCTAAGGAGACAGCGAATCAGCCCCAGCATTTT; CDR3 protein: CSAKETANQPQHF
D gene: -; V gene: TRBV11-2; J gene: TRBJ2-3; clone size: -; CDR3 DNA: TGTGCCACGAGGTGGAGGGGCACAGATACGCAGTATTTT; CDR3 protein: CATRWRGTDTQYF
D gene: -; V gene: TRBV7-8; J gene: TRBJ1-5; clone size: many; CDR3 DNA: TGTGCCAGCAGTCAACATAGAAATCAGCCCCAGCATTTT; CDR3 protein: CASSQHRNQPQHF
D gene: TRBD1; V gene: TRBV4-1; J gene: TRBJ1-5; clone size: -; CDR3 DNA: TGCGCCAGCAGCCAAGATTTCCGACAGGGGGGAAATCAGCCCCAGCATTTT; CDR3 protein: CASSQDFRQGGNQPQHF
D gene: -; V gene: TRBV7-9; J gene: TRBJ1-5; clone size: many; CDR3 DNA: TGTGCCAGCAGCTTAGAAGCCCATCAGCCCCAGCATTTT; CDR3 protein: CASSLEAHQPQHF
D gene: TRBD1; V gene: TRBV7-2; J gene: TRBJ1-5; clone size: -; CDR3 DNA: TGTGCCAGCCTCGGGACAGGGGGCACCAATCAGCCCCAGCATTTT; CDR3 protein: CASLGTGGTNQPQHF
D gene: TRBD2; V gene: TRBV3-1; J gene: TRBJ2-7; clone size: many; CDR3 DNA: TGTGCCAGCAGCCAAGGCGGGGGGCGCTCCTACGAGCAGTACTTC; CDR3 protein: CASSQGGGRSYEQYF
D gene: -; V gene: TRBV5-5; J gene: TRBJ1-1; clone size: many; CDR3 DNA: TGTGCCAGTAACCCCCTGATGGTTGACACTGAAGCTTTCTTT; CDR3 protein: CASNPLMVDTEAFF
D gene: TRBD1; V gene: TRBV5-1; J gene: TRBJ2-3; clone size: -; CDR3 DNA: TGCGCCAGCAGCTTGGCCGGGACAGGGGACACAGATACGCAGTATTTT; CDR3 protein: CASSLAGTGDTDTQYF
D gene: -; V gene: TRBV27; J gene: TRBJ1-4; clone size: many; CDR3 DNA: TGTGCCAGCAGGCCCCGGGGGGGGGCAAGTAATGAAAAACTGTTTTTT; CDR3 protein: CASRPRGGASNEKLFF
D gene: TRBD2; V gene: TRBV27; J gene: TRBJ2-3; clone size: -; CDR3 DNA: TGTGCCAGCAGTTTTGGCGGGAGTAGGGCAGATACGCAGTATTTT; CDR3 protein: CASSFGGSRADTQYF
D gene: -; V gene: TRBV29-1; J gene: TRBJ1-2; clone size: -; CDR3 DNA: TGCAGCGGTATGGGCCAGGGGTCTGGCGGCTACACCTTC; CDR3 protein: CSGMGQGSGGYTF
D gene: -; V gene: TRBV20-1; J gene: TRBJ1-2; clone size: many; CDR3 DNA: TGCAGTGCAAAGACGGATTATGGCTACACCTTC; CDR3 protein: CSAKTDYGYTF
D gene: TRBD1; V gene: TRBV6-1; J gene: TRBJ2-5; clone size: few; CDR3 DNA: TGTGCCAGCACCGAACCAGGGGGCCAAGAGACCCAGTACTTC; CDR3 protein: CASTEPGGQETQYF
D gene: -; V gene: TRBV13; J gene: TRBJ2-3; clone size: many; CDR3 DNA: TGTGCCAGCAGCTCGCCCCCGACATCTGATACGCAGTATTTT; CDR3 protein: CASSSPPTSDTQYF
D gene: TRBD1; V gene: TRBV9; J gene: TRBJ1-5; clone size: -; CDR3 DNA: TGTGCCAGCAGCGGGGGACAGGGTGGGGGACCCCAGCATTTT; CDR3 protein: CASSGGQGGGPQHF